The 24 T cell receptor beta chains in this list originate from one sample, sequenced in a study of T cells in Graves' hyperthyroidism and ophthalmopathy. RNA transcripts were the template for amplifying TCR beta CDR3 regions. Carried out on the TCR CDR3, a first-round RT-PCR used the HTBI primer set. TCRdb used MiXCR to reprocess the multiplex PCR reads, holding one entry per CDR3 protein. This sample has roughly 510,000 distinct CDR3 sequences, with 20% to 25% found just once. The sequenced sample consisted of blood. These receptors all come from a man aged 18 to 30 with Graves' hyperthyroidism.

This clonotype was counted many times. This rearrangement joins TRBV2 to TRBJ2-6, with TRBD1 matching over 10 bases. Germline V gene lookup returns CDR1 SNHLY and CDR2 FYNNEI. J was trimmed by 2 bases and V by 6 bases; bases with no gene match: 7. The CDR3 length is 17 residues. CDR3: CASRLGTGEAGANVLTF. The CDR3 region has the DNA TGTGCCAGCAGACTTGGGACAGGGGAGGCTGGGGCCAACGTCCTGACTTTC.

This chain joins TRBV2 and TRBJ1-1; 8 nucleotides match TRBD1. Germline lookup yields CDR1 SNHLY and CDR2 FYNNEI. The V and J ends lost 5 bases and 2 bases, in that order; junction bases with no gene match: 10. The CDR3 is 16 amino acids. CDR3 sequence: CASSQLIGTGNTEAFF. CDR3 coding DNA: TGTGCCAGCAGTCAATTAATCGGGACAGGTAACACTGAAGCTTTCTTT. The variable domain in full, with the rest retrieved from reference TRBV2 and TRBJ1-1, is EPEVTQTPSHQVTQMGQEVILRCVPISNHLYFYWYRQILGQKVEFLVSFYNNEISEKSEIFDDQFSVERPDGSNFTLKIRSTKLEDSAMYFCASSQLIGTGNTEAFFGQGTRLTVV.

This clonotype was observed many times. This chain links TRBV6-5 with TRBJ1-2; 9 bases fit TRBD1. The germline CDR1 and CDR2 sequences are MNHEY and SVGAGI. CDR3 length equals 15 residues. Trimming took 4 bases from V and 6 from J; bases not matched to a gene: 9. The CDR3 spells CASSFHTGGANGYTF. CDR3 DNA: TGTGCCAGCAGTTTCCACACAGGGGGCGCGAATGGCTACACCTTC.

This clonotype was observed many times. This rearrangement joins TRBV20-1 to TRBJ1-2; the D gene is possibly TRBD1 (5 bases). V was pared by 4 bases and J by 14 bases, with 26 bases between. CDR1 and CDR2 from the germline V gene are DFQATT and SNEGSKA (reference sequence). The CDR3 has 14 residues. In DNA, the CDR3 is TGCAGTGCTACCCTTTGGGACGCGGCTTATGTGGGGACCTTC. Translation: CSATLWDAAYVGTF.

This clonotype has more than one count but fewer than ten. The chain couples TRBV2 to TRBJ1-3; D remains unclear. The CDR3 is 16 residues long. With 4 bases removed from V and 2 bases from J, the gap between germline ends came to 15 bases. Germline CDR1 SNHLY, CDR2 FYNNEI. CDR3: CASSVFGVTTGNTIYF. CDR3 DNA: TGTGCCAGCAGTGTATTCGGGGTCACTACTGGAAACACCATATATTTT.

In its sample, this clonotype was seen many times. The chain carries TRBV6-5 and TRBJ2-7, with D unclear. The V gene's germline CDR1 is MNHEY and CDR2 SVGAGI. The CDR3 totals 13 residues. Trimming took 5 bases from V and 0 from J, leaving 8 bases between them. The CDR3 protein is CASSSVSSYEQYF. The CDR3 region has the DNA TGTGCCAGCAGTAGCGTAAGCTCCTACGAGCAGTACTTC.

This chain links TRBV12-3 or TRBV12-4 with TRBJ1-5; a possible D gene is TRBD1 (6 bases). V was trimmed by 4 bases and J by 0 bases, leaving 16 bases between them. This CDR3 has 17 amino acids. CDR3: CASSSTYRVHSNQPQHF. CDR3 in DNA: TGTGCCAGCAGTTCTACTTACAGGGTTCATAGCAATCAGCCCCAGCATTTT.

On this clonotype: Its ends do not fully match the called genes, so a read error is possible. V usage is TRBV2 and J usage is TRBJ1-1; perhaps TRBD1 as D (5 bases). Germline V gene sequence: CDR1 SNHLY, CDR2 FYNNEI. The CDR3 has 14 amino acids. CDR3 bases: TGTGCCGGCAGTGAATACCCAGGGCAATATGAAGCTTTCTTT. Amino acids: CAGSEYPGQYEAFF.

The chain combines TRBV29-1 with TRBJ1-2, with D hard to call. Per the germline V gene, CDR1 is SQVTM and CDR2 is ANQGSEA. This CDR3 contains 11 residues. V lost 7 bases, J lost 0 bases, and 6 bases lay in between. In DNA form, the CDR3 reads TGCAGCGGAAAGACTAACTATGGCTACACCTTC. It is translated as CSGKTNYGYTF. The full variable domain, in which reference TRBV29-1 and TRBJ1-2 provide the parts outside the CDR3, is SAVISQKPSRDICQRGTSLTIQCQVDSQVTMMFWYRQQPGQSLTLIATANQGSEATYESGFVIDKFPISRPNLTFSTLTVSNMSPEDSSIYLCSGKTNYGYTFGSGTRLTVV.

This clonotype has only a few counts. This chain connects TRBV30 to TRBJ2-5; weak D call: TRBD1 (6 bases). Germline V gene sequence: CDR1 GTSNPN, CDR2 SVGIG (reference sequence). CDR3 length: 11 residues. The V gene lost 8 bases and the J gene lost 4 bases, with 11 bases spanning the gap. CDR3 nucleotides: TGTGCCGGGGGCCCGGCAGAGACCCAGTACTTC. As protein: CAGGPAETQYF.

This clonotype was observed at least ten times. The rearrangement joins TRBV27 to TRBJ2-7; D gene unclear. Germline values: CDR1 MNHEY, CDR2 SMNVEV (reference sequence). V dropped 7 bases and J dropped 6 bases, with 10 bases sitting between them. The CDR3 has 11 residues. The CDR3 reads CASTFGGEQYF. In DNA, the CDR3 is TGTGCCAGCACCTTTGGTGGCGAGCAGTACTTC.

This clonotype was picked up a small number of times. The J gene is TRBJ1-1, the V gene TRBV30; D uncertain. The CDR3 extends over 13 amino acids. Trimming stripped 6 bases from V and 6 bases from J, with 17 bases between. Per the germline V gene, CDR1 is GTSNPN and CDR2 is SVGIG (reference sequence). CDR3 sequence reads: CACSRVGISEAFF. The CDR3 nucleotides read TGTGCCTGCTCCCGGGTTGGTATCTCTGAAGCTTTCTTT.

This clonotype appeared many times. The DNA of the CDR3 is TGCAGTGCTGCGGGGGGCAACATTCAGTACTTC. Its protein is CSAAGGNIQYF. The V and J genes are TRBV20-1 and TRBJ2-4; 8 positions match TRBD2. The CDR3 covers 11 residues. The germline V gene has CDR1 DFQATT and CDR2 SNEGSKA (reference sequence). J lost 7 bases, V lost 5 bases, and 1 base had no gene match.

This clonotype was detected only a few times. A clone one base away is much larger, so this may be a read error. The chain has TRBV6-5 and TRBJ2-5; tentatively, D is TRBD2 (7 bases). The germline CDR1 and CDR2 sequences are MNHEY and SVGAGI. Trimming took 1 base from V and 9 from J, leaving 18 bases between them. This CDR3 region has 15 residues. CDR3 sequence reads: CASSYFGGLGEAQYF. DNA for the CDR3: TGTGCCAGCAGTTACTTCGGGGGGCTCGGGGAGGCCCAGTACTTC.

At least ten counts were recorded for this clonotype. This rearrangement joins TRBV6-5 to TRBJ1-5, with D perhaps TRBD1 (5 bases). From germline, CDR1 is MNHEY and CDR2 SVGAGI. Trimming removed 5 bases from V and 0 bases from J, with 14 bases in between. The CDR3 has 16 amino acids. CDR3 amino acids: CASSSRGGYSNQPQHF. In DNA form, the CDR3 reads TGTGCCAGCAGTAGCCGGGGGGGGTATAGCAATCAGCCCCAGCATTTT.

In this sample, this clonotype turned up many times. The V call is TRBV9, the J call TRBJ1-2; D is ambiguous. CDR3 length equals 14 residues. V was trimmed by 4 bases and J by 4 bases, leaving 14 bases between them. Germline V gene lookup returns CDR1 SGDLS and CDR2 YYNGEE. The DNA of the CDR3 is TGTGCCAGCAGCTCGCCCGGCCGGCGCTATGGCTACACCTTC. Its protein is CASSSPGRRYGYTF.

The V gene is TRBV6-2 or TRBV6-3, the J gene TRBJ2-7; D perhaps matches TRBD2 (5 bases). Trimming pared 6 bases from V and 1 base from J, leaving 13 bases between. The germline CDR1 and CDR2 sequences are MNHEY and SVGEGT. This CDR3 spans 14 amino acids. The CDR3 here is CASSLLGFSYEQYF. The CDR3 DNA follows: TGTGCCAGCAGCCTACTAGGCTTTTCCTACGAGCAGTACTTC.

This clonotype showed up just a few times. The rearrangement joins TRBV4-1 to TRBJ2-2; TRBD1 matches 9 bases. The V and J ends lost 4 bases and 4 bases, in that order; junction bases with no gene match: 4. The CDR3 contains 15 residues. The germline V gene has CDR1 MGHRA and CDR2 YSYEKL. Here the CDR3 reads CASSRGQGSTGELFF. The CDR3 DNA reads TGCGCCAGCAGCCGAGGACAGGGGAGCACCGGGGAGCTGTTTTTT.

This clonotype was found many times. The chain is built from TRBV12-3 or TRBV12-4 and TRBJ1-2; a possible D gene is TRBD1 (6 bases). The length of the CDR3 is 13 residues. V was shortened by 5 bases and J by 7 bases, with 14 bases between the two germline ends. The chain's CDR3 is CASSTSDRGGYTF. In nucleotides, the CDR3 is TGTGCCAGCAGTACCTCGGACAGAGGTGGCTACACCTTC.

This clonotype was seen more than once but under ten times. This chain connects TRBV20-1 to TRBJ1-1, with D uncertain. This CDR3 contains 15 residues. V was trimmed by 4 bases and J by 1 base, leaving 16 bases between them. CDR1 is DFQATT and CDR2 is SNEGSKA in the germline V gene (reference sequence). DNA of the CDR3: TGCAGTGCTATCCCACCGTTGCACAGGAACACTGAAGCTTTCTTT. Translated: CSAIPPLHRNTEAFF.

The rearrangement joins TRBV27 to TRBJ1-6; 8 bases fit TRBD1. This CDR3 contains 14 residues. CDR1 MNHEY and CDR2 SMNVEV come from the germline V gene (reference sequence). V was clipped by 7 bases and J by 8 bases; unmatched bases: 7. As DNA, the CDR3 is TGTGCCAGCACCTGGACAGGGTTTGATTCACCCCTCCACTTT. This translates into CASTWTGFDSPLHF.

This clonotype showed up many times. Possible read error: a much larger clone is one base away. The chain uses TRBV10-3 and TRBJ1-2; weak D call: TRBD1 (6 bases). The V end lost 3 bases, the J end lost 6 bases, and 17 bases lay between the germline ends. CDR3 length: 15 residues. Germline assignment: CDR1 ENHRY and CDR2 SYGVKD. CDR3 bases: TGTGCCATCAGTGAAGGTCCGGGGGCAGGCCATGGCTACACCTTC. It translates to CAISEGPGAGHGYTF.

This chain links TRBV4-1 with TRBJ1-1; 9 positions agree with TRBD1. Germline CDR1 reads MGHRA; CDR2 reads YSYEKL. Losses at the gene ends were 3 bases for V and 1 base for J; bases not matched to a gene: 3. CDR3 length: 15 amino acids. CDR3 coding DNA: TGCGCCAGCAGCCACCTGACAGGGGGGAACACTGAAGCTTTCTTT. This gives the protein CASSHLTGGNTEAFF.

As to this clonotype: At one end, the junction sequence differs from germline, possibly due to a read error. The chain employs TRBV28 and TRBJ1-5, with 10 bases matching TRBD1. The CDR3 totals 14 residues. The germline V gene encodes CDR1 MDHEN and CDR2 SYDVKM. CDR3 residues: CASSPGQGSQPQQF. The CDR3 DNA follows: TGTGCCAGCAGCCCGGGACAGGGGAGTCAGCCCCAGCAGTTT.